This TCR beta chain was documented in a study of cytomegalovirus exposure and HLA in healthy donors. The PCR contained 60 Vbeta and 13 Jbeta primers. TCRdb's copy holds only in-frame clones and misses some; the assay was immunoSEQ multiplex PCR. The table shows about 180,000 clones, with around 80% occurring only once. This clone was detected only once. V lost 3 bases to trimming and J lost 3 bases; unmatched junction nucleotides: 4. The CDR3 is 14 residues long. Germline V gene data show CDR1 as ENHRY and CDR2 as SYGVKD. This clonotype was sampled from a woman in her twenties or thirties in good health and CMV-seropositive. The V and J genes are TRBV10-3 and TRBJ2-5; TRBD2 matches 7 bases. The sequenced sample was PBMCs. The CDR3 reads CAISDQTSKETQYF. Here the CDR3 DNA reads TGTGCCATCAGTGACCAGACTAGCAAAGAGACCCAGTACTTC.